Each of the 14 T cell receptor beta chains below was sequenced from the same sample in a study of Ad26.COV2.S vaccination and SARS-CoV-2 variants. This sample's treatment: roughly 20 received Ad26.COV2.S at low or high dose, single or two shots; about 5 received placebo; per-sample allocation not given. Collection of samples fell on day 63 after the first vaccine or placebo injection. Clones were read by immunoSEQ multiplex PCR, and TCRdb kept only the in-frame ones, dropping some. The sample consists of over 400,000 clones, 92% of them appearing once. Sample: peripheral blood, taken in a trial of Ad26.COV2.S vaccine versus placebo. The receptors come from a person between 18 and 65 years old who received the Ad26.COV2.S COVID-19 vaccine or a placebo.

The CDR3, as DNA: TGTGCCAGCAGTTTTGGCGGGGGGACGCAGTTCTTC. This translates into CASSFGGGTQFF. The rearrangement uses TRBV12-3 or TRBV12-4 and TRBJ2-1, with 8 bases that match TRBD2. V lost 3 bases and J lost 12; bases outside the gene matches: 4. This CDR3 is built from 12 residues.

The chain joins TRBV28 to TRBJ2-7, with 9 bases identical to TRBD2. V shed 2 bases and J 3 bases; nucleotides not matched to a gene: 5. Per germline, CDR1 MDHEN and CDR2 SYDVKM. The CDR3 runs to 15 residues. The CDR3 loop reads CASSLGGGGDYEQYF. CDR3 nucleotides: TGTGCCAGCAGTTTAGGCGGGGGGGGAGACTACGAGCAGTACTTC.

V is TRBV19 and J is TRBJ2-3; D is perhaps TRBD1 (7 bases). The CDR3 runs 15 residues. V was trimmed by 3 bases and J by 2 bases, leaving 12 bases between them. Germline V CDR1 and CDR2: LNHDA, SQIVND (reference sequence). The chain's CDR3 is CASSIWRGPTDTQYF. As DNA, the CDR3 is TGTGCCAGTAGTATTTGGAGGGGGCCCACAGATACGCAGTATTTT.

The V and J genes are TRBV7-9 and TRBJ2-7, with TRBD1 identical over 8 bases. Trimming cost V 1 base and J 3 bases; bases outside gene matches: 2. This CDR3 contains 14 residues. CDR1 is SEHNR, CDR2 FQNEAQ, per germline (reference sequence). The CDR3 here is CASSLETGVYEQYF. Here the CDR3 DNA reads TGTGCCAGCAGCTTAGAGACAGGGGTCTACGAGCAGTACTTC.

This chain uses TRBV27 with TRBJ2-7; weak D call: TRBD1 (5 bases). Germline CDR1 reads MNHEY; CDR2 reads SMNVEV (reference sequence). CDR3 length: 11 residues. V was clipped by 6 bases and J by 6 bases, with 9 bases between them. CDR3 nucleotides: TGTGCCAGCAGAAGGGGTTCCGAGCAGTACTTC. Translation: CASRRGSEQYF.

The gene calls are TRBV4-3 and TRBJ2-3; D remains unclear. V gave up 7 bases and J gave up 3 bases, with 17 bases separating them. CDR3 length: 15 residues. CDR1 is LGHNA and CDR2 is YSLEER in the germline V gene. The CDR3 sequence is CASTAEVGATDTQYF. The CDR3 DNA follows: TGCGCCAGCACCGCAGAGGTAGGAGCGACAGATACGCAGTATTTT.

This chain joins TRBV28 and TRBJ1-2; no clear D. The CDR3 extends over 12 amino acids. Germline V gives CDR1 MDHEN, CDR2 SYDVKM. V shed 3 bases and J shed 4 bases, with 6 bases lying between them. This CDR3 reads CASSLLLYGYTF. In DNA form, the CDR3 reads TGTGCCAGCAGTTTGCTCCTCTATGGCTACACCTTC.

The chain has TRBV3-1 (or the pseudogene TRBV3-2) and TRBJ2-3; 12 positions match TRBD2. V trimming: 0 bases; J trimming: 1 base; junction bases outside the gene matches: 8. Germline CDR1 is LGHDT and CDR2 is YNNKEL (reference sequence). The CDR3 totals 19 residues. The CDR3 protein is CASSQDYLAGGPGTDTQYF. CDR3 coding DNA: TGTGCCAGCAGCCAAGACTACCTAGCGGGGGGGCCGGGCACAGATACGCAGTATTTT.

The gene calls are TRBV11-2 and TRBJ1-6, with 7 nucleotides matching TRBD1. Germline V gene sequence: CDR1 SGHAT, CDR2 FQNNGV. The CDR3 loop spans 15 amino acids. After removal of 6 bases from V and 7 bases from J, the junction contained 9 bases not matched to a gene. CDR3 bases: TGTGCCAGCAGACCCCAGGGGGTGGAGAATTCACCCCTCCACTTT. Amino acids: CASRPQGVENSPLHF.

This chain links TRBV10-1 with TRBJ2-1, with TRBD1 matching 8 bases. V dropped 5 bases and J dropped 6; count of bases not matched to a gene: 21. The CDR3 runs to 19 residues. Per the germline V gene, CDR1 is WNHNN and CDR2 is SYGVQD (reference sequence). The CDR3 is CASSLSSLGGAGGLNEQFF. Written as DNA, the CDR3 is TGCGCCAGCAGTCTATCATCCCTGGGTGGGGCAGGGGGCCTCAATGAGCAGTTCTTC.

The J gene is TRBJ2-1, the V gene TRBV4-3; tentatively, D is TRBD1 (8 bases). The CDR3 extends over 16 amino acids. V shed 0 bases and J shed 3 bases, with 12 bases lying between them. Germline lookup yields CDR1 LGHNA and CDR2 YSLEER. DNA of the CDR3: TGCGCCAGCAGCCAAGAACAGGGGGGGGGCTACAATGAGCAGTTCTTC. It codes for CASSQEQGGGYNEQFF.

V and J are TRBV27 and TRBJ1-5; D is possibly TRBD1 (5 bases). The V end was cut by 6 bases, the J end by 2 bases, with 11 bases between. This CDR3 comprises 14 residues. From germline, CDR1 is MNHEY and CDR2 SMNVEV (reference sequence). The CDR3 bases are TGTGCCAGCAGCCCGAGGGGACGCAATCAGCCCCAGCATTTT. Encoded protein: CASSPRGRNQPQHF.

This chain links TRBV4-1 with TRBJ1-1; TRBD1 aligns across 7 bases. This CDR3 contains 14 residues. The J segment lost 2 bases and the V segment lost 6 bases, leaving 6 bases of the junction unmatched. Germline V gene lookup returns CDR1 MGHRA and CDR2 YSYEKL. The CDR3 protein is CASSLGQLNTEAFF. In DNA form, the CDR3 reads TGCGCCAGCAGTTTGGGACAGTTAAACACTGAAGCTTTCTTT.

In nucleotides, the CDR3 is TGTGCCAGCAGAACCGGACGCGATACGCAGTATTTT. As protein: CASRTGRDTQYF. The chain employs TRBV12-3 or TRBV12-4 and TRBJ2-3; D gene uncertain. The germline V and J ends were trimmed by 6 bases and 6 bases, with 10 bases remaining between them. The CDR3 has 12 residues.